Each of the 9 T cell receptor beta chains below was sequenced from the same sample in a study of blood T cell repertoires in COVID-19. The assay was immunoSEQ multiplex PCR, and TCRdb's table has in-frame clones only and misses some. The table records about 250,000 clones, 80% to 90% of them present only once. The sample consisted of PBMCs or T cells enriched from blood (not recorded which). These receptor sequences come from a woman aged 25 to 39 with acute COVID-19.

The genes are TRBV5-1 and TRBJ1-3, with TRBD1 matching 9 bases. Germline loops: CDR1 SGHRS, CDR2 YFSETQ. The CDR3 sequence is 15 residues long. The V segment lost 0 bases and the J segment 6 bases; nucleotides outside the gene matches: 4. CDR3 protein: CASSLVQGASNTIYF. The CDR3 DNA reads as TGCGCCAGCAGCTTGGTACAGGGGGCGTCAAACACCATATATTTT.

The V gene is TRBV3-1 (or the pseudogene TRBV3-2), the J gene TRBJ2-7; 8 bases align to TRBD1. The CDR3 runs 20 residues. CDR1 and CDR2 (germline): LGHDT, YNNKEL (reference sequence). With 1 base clipped from V and 2 bases from J, the junction kept 19 bases outside the gene matches. The CDR3 sequence: CASSQGQGLESAGSPYEQYF. The CDR3 DNA reads TGTGCCAGCAGCCAAGGACAGGGGCTAGAAAGCGCGGGGTCCCCCTACGAGCAGTACTTC.

The CDR3 reads CSATAANTEAFF. CDR3 sequence (DNA): TGCAGCGCCACAGCGGCTAACACTGAAGCTTTCTTT. The V call is TRBV29-1, the J call TRBJ1-1; D gene uncertain. Between the trimmed V and J ends, which lost 7 bases and 2 bases, there was a span of 11 bases. The CDR3 consists of 12 residues. CDR1 is SQVTM and CDR2 is ANQGSEA in the germline V gene.

This clone was recorded only once. This chain connects TRBV19 to TRBJ1-1; 7 nucleotides line up with TRBD1. This CDR3 contains 15 residues. Germline trimming cut 5 bases from V and 5 bases from J; bases unmatched to any gene: 11. Germline CDR1 and CDR2: LNHDA and SQIVND (reference sequence). CDR3 in amino acids: CASSPRQGRMTEAFF. The DNA for the CDR3 is TGTGCCAGTAGTCCCAGACAGGGAAGGATGACTGAAGCTTTCTTT.

The rearrangement uses TRBV30 and TRBJ2-5, with D unclear. Germline V gene data show CDR1 as GTSNPN and CDR2 as SVGIG (reference sequence). V was pared by 0 bases and J by 7 bases, with 9 bases between. The CDR3 loop spans 12 amino acids. The CDR3 spells CAWSVYAGTQYF. CDR3 DNA: TGTGCCTGGAGTGTCTACGCCGGGACCCAGTACTTC.

CDR3 amino acids: CAWSVLGQGDTGELFF. CDR3 in DNA: TGTGCCTGGAGTGTATTGGGCCAGGGGGACACCGGGGAGCTGTTTTTT. The chain links TRBV30 to TRBJ2-2; 7 bases fit TRBD1. Trimming took 0 bases from V and 3 from J; bases not matched to a gene: 7. CDR1 is GTSNPN and CDR2 is SVGIG in the germline V gene (reference sequence). The CDR3 is 16 residues long.

The J gene is TRBJ2-5, the V gene TRBV10-2, with 8 bases aligning to TRBD2. Germline V gene lookup returns CDR1 WSHSY and CDR2 SAAADI. Trimming cost V 0 bases and J 5 bases; bases outside gene matches: 8. The CDR3 sequence is 16 residues long. The DNA for the CDR3 is TGCGCCAGCAGTGAGTCAGGGCGGGGGGCCGTGGAGACCCAGTACTTC. As protein: CASSESGRGAVETQYF.

The chain uses TRBV4-1 and TRBJ2-7; possible D gene TRBD2, 6 bases. V lost 1 base to trimming and J lost 0 bases, with 16 bases between them. The CDR3 totals 17 residues. Germline CDR1 and CDR2: MGHRA and YSYEKL. For the CDR3, the DNA is TGCGCCAGCAGCCAAGTAGGGTTGGCGGGGCTCTCCTACGAGCAGTACTTC. It translates to CASSQVGLAGLSYEQYF.

V gene TRBV7-2 combines with J gene TRBJ2-6; D is undetermined. Germline V lookup: CDR1 SGHTA, CDR2 FQGNSA. The V end lost 1 base, the J end lost 0 bases, and 10 bases lay between the germline ends. CDR3 length: 17 residues. CDR3 coding DNA: TGTGCCAGCAGCTTAGTCGTTAAGCGCTCTGGGGCCAACGTCCTGACTTTC. Amino acid sequence: CASSLVVKRSGANVLTF.